This T cell receptor (beta chain) was captured by sequencing in a study of blood T cell repertoires in COVID-19 (dated by TCRdb to about 2020). At the level of the whole study: Samples covering the acute and convalescent phases of COVID-19 were provided by collaborators in the United States, Italy and Spain. The prospective study material was composed of cDNA or gDNA derived from T cells, B-cell-depleted T cells, or PBMCs. Subjects who had been exposed to COVID-19, were actively infected with it, or had recovered from it provided the deeply sampled blood TCRbeta repertoires that made up the dataset. The repertoires were released in a freely available public database intended as a resource for research on the immune response to SARS-CoV-2. Samples were obtained from the ongoing ImmuneRACE study (first 160 participants) and from 1,254 subjects provided by 6 global collaborators. A de-identified subject ID, COVID-19 status, age in years and sex were almost always included in the sample metadata. Where available, HLA class I and class II types were taken from metadata supplied by the sample provider and were not determined by assay-based typing. Overall results and qualifications from the work: How much clinical and demographic metadata was included differed by source and by participant, and the metadata was provided uncurated.

Each collaborating institution followed its own protocols to collect whole blood in K2EDTA tubes. Collaborator samples were shipped for TCRbeta analysis as frozen whole blood, isolated PBMCs, or DNA extracted from either sample type. Reading the germline V gene gives CDR1 KGHDR and CDR2 SFDVKD. The CDR3 spans 15 residues, from the cysteine through the phenylalanine. The entry retains the CDR3 DNA only, 45 bases that are in frame from base 1. Trimming leaves V shorter by 6 bases and J shorter by 0 bases, with the junction holding 7 bases beyond the gene matches. TCRbeta CDR3 regions were amplified from genomic DNA using the immunoSEQ Assay, a bias-controlled multiplex PCR. As for the original processing: The number of nucleated cells in each sample was estimated from the amplification of reference gene primers within the assay. To quantify the absolute abundance of each unique TCRbeta CDR3 rearrangement, sequence reads were collapsed and filtered. For each sample, productive Simpson clonality was calculated as the square root of Simpson's diversity index across productive rearrangements. In its TCRdb copy, this immuneACCESS table keeps in-frame sequences only and misses some clones. Where compared with another copy, unresolved V genes explain less than half of these, and the others have no known cause. That table supplies the V and J calls and clone size; D and trimming were determined from the DNA. Here the sample has some 70,000 clones; about 82% occur a single time. Of the sample, 1.5% to 2% falls within the top ten clones.

This clone appeared a single time. Its antigen is currently not known. Per-base qualities were not stored, and no clone one base away is much larger. The sequence links TRBV24-1 to TRBJ2-7; TRBD1 agrees with 7 junctional bases. The sequencing sample was made of peripheral blood. This receptor was identified in a woman in her fifties or sixties with acute or convalescent COVID-19. The nucleotides are TGTGCCACCAGTCAGACAGGGTCGAGCTCCTACGAGCAGTACTTC. Its protein is CATSQTGSSSYEQYF.